Following are 11 T cell receptor beta chains from one sample sequenced in a study of naive and memory T cell subsets. Both TRBC1 and TRBC2 were covered by a beta constant-region primer of two equimolar oligonucleotides. MiXCR was run by TCRdb on the UMI-ligation and nested PCR reads, yielding one entry per CDR3 protein. The sample carries 150,000 or so distinct CDR3 sequences, around 15% recorded once. Source material: naive CD4+ T cells from blood. Source of these receptors: a human donor in good health.

This chain connects TRBV3-1 to TRBJ1-6, with TRBD1 identical over 10 bases. Germline-derived CDR1 and CDR2 are LGHDT and YNNKEL (reference sequence). Trimming cost V 1 base and J 8 bases; bases outside gene matches: 2. The CDR3 spans 15 residues. This CDR3 reads CASSQVDRGDSPLHF. The CDR3 region has the DNA TGTGCCAGCAGCCAAGTGGACAGGGGGGATTCACCCCTCCACTTT.

At least ten counts were recorded for this clonotype. The chain is built from TRBV30 and TRBJ1-1, with D tentatively TRBD1 (5 bases). V was shortened by 2 bases and J by 3 bases, with 10 bases between the two germline ends. The germline gives CDR1 GTSNPN, CDR2 SVGIG (reference sequence). The CDR3 covers 13 residues. CDR3 sequence: CAWSRGVHTEAFF. CDR3 coding DNA: TGTGCCTGGAGTAGGGGCGTCCACACTGAAGCTTTCTTT. Full variable domain (rest looked up from reference TRBV30 and TRBJ1-1): SQTIHQWPATLVQPVGSPLSLECTVEGTSNPNLYWYRQAAGRGLQLLFYSVGIGQISSEVPQNLSASRPQDRQFILSSKKLLLSDSGFYLCAWSRGVHTEAFFGQGTRLTVV.

This clonotype was seen once. The CDR3 sequence: CASSRPPGAQYF. The CDR3 bases are TGCGCCAGCAGCCGACCCCCTGGTGCCCAGTACTTC. This rearrangement joins TRBV5-1 to TRBJ2-5; D not certain. Per germline, CDR1 SGHRS and CDR2 YFSETQ. The ends were cut back, 4 bases at V and 9 bases at J, with 13 bases in the middle. CDR3 length equals 12 residues. The full variable domain, rest sourced from reference TRBV5-1 and TRBJ2-5, is KAGVTQTPRYLIKTRGQQVTLSCSPISGHRSVSWYQQTPGQGLQFLFEYFSETQRNKGNFPGRFSGRQFSNSRSEMNVSTLELGDSALYLCASSRPPGAQYFGPGTRLLVL.

This chain uses TRBV4-2 with TRBJ2-3; D unclear. The CDR3 spans 16 residues. Trimming cost V 0 bases and J 3 bases, with 13 bases left between them. Germline CDR1 LGHNA, CDR2 YNFKEQ. Here the CDR3 reads CASSQEQDRPTDTQYF. Written as DNA, the CDR3 is TGTGCCAGCAGCCAAGAGCAGGATAGGCCGACAGATACGCAGTATTTT.

This clonotype was detected only a few times. This chain links TRBV30 with TRBJ1-1; a possible D gene is TRBD1 (5 bases). CDR3 length: 14 residues. The V end lost 0 bases, the J end lost 1 base, and 9 bases lay between the germline ends. In germline, CDR1 is GTSNPN, CDR2 SVGIG (reference sequence). CDR3 region: CAWSVGQGNTEAFF. The CDR3 bases are TGTGCCTGGAGTGTAGGCCAGGGGAACACTGAAGCTTTCTTT.

The rearrangement uses TRBV28 and TRBJ2-2; D is unclear. CDR1 MDHEN and CDR2 SYDVKM come from the germline V gene. V was shortened by 7 bases and J by 5 bases, with 17 bases between the two germline ends. The CDR3 sequence is 15 residues long. The CDR3 region is CASTPGSQITGELFF. In nucleotides, the CDR3 is TGTGCCAGCACTCCCGGGTCCCAAATTACCGGGGAGCTGTTTTTT. Complete variable domain (other parts from reference TRBV28 and TRBJ2-2): DVKVTQSSRYLVKRTGEKVFLECVQDMDHENMFWYRQDPGLGLRLIYFSYDVKMKEKGDIPEGYSVSREKKERFSLILESASTNQTSMYLCASTPGSQITGELFFGEGSRLTVL.

V usage is TRBV12-3 or TRBV12-4 and J usage is TRBJ2-7, with TRBD2 matching 12 bases. Unmatched junction bases numbered 1, after V lost 3 bases and J lost 4 bases. The CDR3 extends over 14 amino acids. The DNA of the CDR3 is TGTGCCAGCAGTTTTGGGACTAGCGGGTACGAGCAGTACTTC. Translation: CASSFGTSGYEQYF.

This clonotype was counted only a few times. V gene TRBV28 combines with J gene TRBJ2-7; 8 bases fit TRBD1. Looked up from germline, CDR1 is MDHEN and CDR2 is SYDVKM. This CDR3 has 14 residues. The ends lost 3 bases at V and 6 bases at J; junction bases unmatched: 7. The CDR3 sequence: CASSFGDRGTEQYF. The CDR3 DNA sequence: TGTGCCAGCAGTTTTGGAGACAGGGGTACCGAGCAGTACTTC.

This clonotype was seen a handful of times. J is TRBJ2-7 and V is TRBV4-1; 8 nucleotides agree with TRBD1. This CDR3 contains 15 residues. Germline lookup yields CDR1 MGHRA and CDR2 YSYEKL. V lost 1 base and J lost 2; bases outside the gene matches: 4. The CDR3 bases are TGCGCCAGCAGCCAAGTTGGACAGGGTACCTACGAGCAGTACTTC. Its protein product is CASSQVGQGTYEQYF.

The chain couples TRBV20-1 to TRBJ2-1, with TRBD2 identical over 14 bases. Germline V gene lookup returns CDR1 DFQATT and CDR2 SNEGSKA (reference sequence). The CDR3 is made up of 14 amino acids. Germline trimming cut 8 bases from V and 6 bases from J; bases unmatched to any gene: 6. In DNA, the CDR3 is TGCAGTCGCCTGACTAGCGGGAGGGCCAATGAGCAGTTCTTC. Amino acid sequence: CSRLTSGRANEQFF.

This rearrangement joins TRBV2 to TRBJ2-3; no clear D gene. Germline V gene sequence: CDR1 SNHLY, CDR2 FYNNEI. Between the trimmed V and J ends, which lost 9 bases and 6 bases, there was a span of 13 bases. The CDR3 is 12 amino acids. CDR3 amino acids: CASFKGWDTQYF. The CDR3 DNA reads as TGTGCCAGTTTTAAAGGATGGGATACGCAGTATTTT. The full variable domain, in which reference TRBV2 and TRBJ2-3 provide the parts outside the CDR3, is EPEVTQTPSHQVTQMGQEVILRCVPISNHLYFYWYRQILGQKVEFLVSFYNNEISEKSEIFDDQFSVERPDGSNFTLKIRSTKLEDSAMYFCASFKGWDTQYFGPGTRLTVL.